Below are 12 T cell receptor beta chains sequenced from a single sample in a study of identical twins. MiXCR, applied by TCRdb to the 5' RACE reads, yields one record per CDR3 protein. Of hundreds of thousands of distinct CDR3 sequences in the sample, under 9% were seen once. This sample also belongs to another study, concerning yellow fever vaccine responses in identical twins.

Sequencing used memory (CD45RO+) T cells sorted from blood. Receptors originate from a woman aged 18-29 years in good health.

This clonotype was seen many times. The chain is built from TRBV25-1 and TRBJ2-3; D is undetermined. Per the germline V gene, CDR1 is MGHDK and CDR2 is SYGVNS. The ends were cut back, 6 bases at V and 5 bases at J, with 6 bases in the middle. The CDR3 totals 11 residues. The CDR3 reads CASRSGDTQYF. The CDR3 DNA follows: TGTGCCAGCAGGTCAGGAGATACGCAGTATTTT.

This clonotype was picked up a small number of times. V usage is TRBV7-2 and J usage is TRBJ1-6; 7 bases line up with TRBD1. Germline V gives CDR1 SGHTA, CDR2 FQGNSA. This CDR3 region has 15 residues. With 3 bases clipped from V and 9 bases from J, the junction kept 8 bases outside the gene matches. CDR3 amino acids: CASSLGQGGVSPLHF. The CDR3 region has the DNA TGTGCCAGCAGCTTGGGTCAGGGGGGCGTTTCACCCCTCCACTTT.

The rearrangement uses TRBV5-5 and TRBJ2-7; either TRBD1 or TRBD2 may fit D (5 bases each). Deletions cut 4 bases from V and 2 bases from J, with 13 bases between. Germline V gene data show CDR1 as SGHKS and CDR2 as YYEKEE (reference sequence). The CDR3 runs to 14 residues. The DNA of the CDR3 is TGTGCCAGCAGCGTCGGTCGGGGCACCTACGAGCAGTACGTC. It yields the protein CASSVGRGTYEQYV.

In its sample, this clonotype was seen a few times. The chain links TRBV28 to TRBJ1-4; no definite D call. The CDR3 is 17 residues long. Germline V CDR1 and CDR2: MDHEN, SYDVKM. V was pared by 5 bases and J by 0 bases, with 16 bases between. The CDR3 protein is CASSAPRQAATNEKLFF. CDR3 nucleotide sequence: TGTGCCAGCAGTGCCCCGAGGCAGGCCGCAACTAATGAAAAACTGTTTTTT.

This clonotype was observed a handful of times. The chain is built from TRBV5-4 and TRBJ2-2; 9 bases align to TRBD2. The CDR3 runs 17 residues. V shed 4 bases, J shed 1 base, and the junction held 8 bases outside the gene matches. Germline V gene sequence: CDR1 SGHNT, CDR2 YYREEE (reference sequence). This CDR3 reads CASSLSLSGRNTGELFF. The CDR3 DNA is TGTGCCAGCAGCCTATCCCTTAGCGGGAGGAACACCGGGGAGCTGTTTTTT. The variable domain in full, with the rest retrieved from reference TRBV5-4 and TRBJ2-2, is ETGVTQSPTHLIKTRGQQVTLRCSSQSGHNTVSWYQQALGQGPQFIFQYYREEENGRGNFPPRFSGLQFPNYSSELNVNALELDDSALYLCASSLSLSGRNTGELFFGEGSRLTVL.

The table lists this clonotype with many counts. This chain connects TRBV20-1 to TRBJ2-1, with D perhaps being TRBD1 or TRBD2 (5 bases each). Germline-derived CDR1 and CDR2 are DFQATT and SNEGSKA (reference sequence). The V and J ends lost 7 bases and 4 bases respectively, with 20 bases between them. This CDR3 region has 15 residues. DNA of the CDR3: TGCAGTGTCAGAGGTCTAAGCGAGGGGTACAATGAGCAGTTCTTC. The encoded protein is CSVRGLSEGYNEQFF.

V and J are TRBV3-1 and TRBJ1-6, with TRBD1 identical over 10 bases. The trim removed 2 bases at V and 8 bases at J, leaving 3 bases unmatched. CDR3 length: 15 residues. Germline loops: CDR1 LGHDT, CDR2 YNNKEL (reference sequence). CDR3 bases: TGTGCCAGCAGCCAAAGGGGACAGGGGTATTCACCCCTCCACTTT. Its translation is CASSQRGQGYSPLHF.

There are a few counts of this clonotype. The chain recombines TRBV5-1 with TRBJ2-3; the D gene is possibly TRBD2 (5 bases). The CDR3 has 15 residues. Germline V gene data show CDR1 as SGHRS and CDR2 as YFSETQ. V was shortened by 4 bases and J by 4 bases, with 16 bases between the two germline ends. The CDR3 coding sequence is TGCGCCAGCAGCCAAAGAAGCAACGGGGCAGATACGCAGTATTTT. Amino acid sequence: CASSQRSNGADTQYF.

This clonotype was seen repeatedly, ten times or more. The chain recombines TRBV20-1 with TRBJ2-5; possibly TRBD2 for D (5 bases). The CDR3 is 14 amino acids. Germline loops: CDR1 DFQATT, CDR2 SNEGSKA (reference sequence). V was shortened by 3 bases and J by 2 bases, with 13 bases between the two germline ends. Here the CDR3 reads CSARGLAVQETQYF. The DNA of the CDR3 is TGCAGTGCTAGGGGCCTAGCCGTACAAGAGACCCAGTACTTC.

This chain links TRBV12-3 or TRBV12-4 with TRBJ2-3; D is unresolved. This CDR3 region has 14 residues. The V end lost 6 bases, the J end lost 1 base, and 11 bases lay between the germline ends. As DNA, the CDR3 is TGTGCCAGCAGCCGCAAAGAGGGCACAGATACGCAGTATTTT. This gives the protein CASSRKEGTDTQYF.

The chain couples TRBV7-8 to TRBJ1-1, with no clear D. Germline V CDR1 and CDR2: SGHVS, FQNEAQ. The CDR3 totals 13 residues. V lost 6 bases and J lost 1, with 9 bases in between. The CDR3 DNA reads as TGTGCCAGCAGTCAGCCTCAGAACACTGAAGCTTTCTTT. Its protein product is CASSQPQNTEAFF.

This clonotype was found many times. The chain is built from TRBV28 and TRBJ1-1, with D hard to call. V gave up 6 bases and J gave up 1 base, with 15 bases separating them. The CDR3 spans 15 residues. Looked up from germline, CDR1 is MDHEN and CDR2 is SYDVKM. CDR3 sequence: CASSLAGRKNTEAFF. The CDR3 DNA is TGTGCCAGCAGCTTGGCCGGACGCAAGAACACTGAAGCTTTCTTT.